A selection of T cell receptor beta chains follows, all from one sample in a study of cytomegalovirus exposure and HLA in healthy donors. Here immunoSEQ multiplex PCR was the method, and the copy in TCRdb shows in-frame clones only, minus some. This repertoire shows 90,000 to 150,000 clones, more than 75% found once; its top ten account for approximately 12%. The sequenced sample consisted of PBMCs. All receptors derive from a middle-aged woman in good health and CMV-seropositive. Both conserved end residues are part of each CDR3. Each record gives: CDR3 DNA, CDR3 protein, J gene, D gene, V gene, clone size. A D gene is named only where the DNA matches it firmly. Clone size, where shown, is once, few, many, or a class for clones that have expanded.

TGTGCCAGTAGTCGGGGTGCAGGGGGGCACTACGAGCAGTACTTC,CASSRGAGGHYEQYF,TRBJ2-7,-,TRBV19,-
TGTGCCAGCAGCTTAATTCCGGGGGATGAAAAACTGTTTTTT,CASSLIPGDEKLFF,TRBJ1-4,-,TRBV7-2,-
TGTGCCAGCAGCCGAGAAGCGGCCGGGGAGCTGTTTTTT,CASSREAAGELFF,TRBJ2-2,-,TRBV4-2,-
TGTGCCAGCAGCTTAGGGCCAGGTACGGCCTACGAGCAGTACTTC,CASSLGPGTAYEQYF,TRBJ2-7,-,TRBV7-2,-
TGTGCCAGCAGCTTATTGAGTGGGGGAGGGAGGTACACTGAAGCTTTCTTT,CASSLLSGGGRYTEAFF,TRBJ1-1,-,TRBV7-9,few
TGCGCCAGCAGCCAGGACAGCCGCCGGGACACCATATATTTT,CASSQDSRRDTIYF,TRBJ1-3,-,TRBV5-1,-
TGTGCCACCCGGACAGGGAATATCTACGAGCAGTACTTC,CATRTGNIYEQYF,TRBJ2-7,TRBD1,TRBV6-1,-
TGCAGCGTCACAAATGGACAGGGGGATGGCTACACCTTC,CSVTNGQGDGYTF,TRBJ1-2,TRBD1,TRBV29-1,-
TGCGCCAGCAGCCCCCAGAGGGCTGGAAACACCATATATTTT,CASSPQRAGNTIYF,TRBJ1-3,-,TRBV5-1,many
TGTGCCAGCAGCTTGTCGGGGACTGCCTACGAGCAGTACTTC,CASSLSGTAYEQYF,TRBJ2-7,-,TRBV5-6,-
TGTGCCAGCAGCCAAGTGAAAATGGCCCTGGCGGGGAAATCCTACGAGCAGTACTTC,CASSQVKMALAGKSYEQYF,TRBJ2-7,-,TRBV4-2,-
TGTGCCAGCAGCCCCGGACAGACGCAAACCTATGGCTACACCTTC,CASSPGQTQTYGYTF,TRBJ1-2,-,TRBV7-6,-
TGTGCCAGCAGCTCAAACCCGACAGGGGGCCTTACTGAAGCTTTCTTT,CASSSNPTGGLTEAFF,TRBJ1-1,TRBD1,TRBV13,-